This T cell receptor beta chain was documented in a study of T cells and Merkel cell carcinoma outcomes. The length of the CDR3 is 12 residues. Study-wide findings and caveats: In Merkel cell carcinoma, repertoire and T-cell density reportedly predicted outcomes.

The table came from immunoSEQ multiplex PCR; TCRdb's copy has only in-frame clones and leaves some out. The table records thousands of clones, around 90% of them present only once. Note on this clone: The antigen is not known.

The gene calls are TRBV21-1 and TRBJ1-6. TRBV21-1 is recorded as a pseudogene. Sample: tumor tissue from Merkel cell carcinoma. The sequence was collected from a human donor with Merkel cell carcinoma. The chain's CDR3 is CASSRYNSPLHF. CDR3 nucleotides: TGTGCCAGCAGTCGATACAATTCACCCCTCCACTTT.